These T cell receptor beta chains were read from a single sample in a study of shared clonotypes between healthy human individuals. This table comes from immunoSEQ multiplex PCR, and its TCRdb copy is limited to in-frame clones, with some not included. The sample lists about 1.1 million clones, about four fifths occurring once. Sequencing used memory CD4+ T cells from PBMCs. These receptors were obtained from a man between 18 and 29 years old in good health. Some clones in this sample may be carry-over from other donors' samples. The CDR3 runs from the conserved cysteine through the conserved F or W. A D gene is named only where the DNA matches it firmly. Expanded clones are given a class, and other clones once, few, many or no size at all.

>TRBV7-3|TRBJ2-2|once|.
CASSPTVDTSNTGELFF
TGTGCCAGCAGCCCAACTGTGGATACCTCCAACACCGGGGAGCTGTTTTTT
>TRBV18|TRBJ1-5|.|.
CASSPQSRENNQPQHF
TGTGCCAGCTCACCACAATCCAGGGAAAACAATCAGCCCCAGCATTTT
>TRBV28|TRBJ1-3|.|.
CASRVGGANTIYF
TGTGCCAGCAGAGTGGGGGGCGCAAACACCATATATTTT
>TRBV30|TRBJ1-3|.|.
CACWKTVRSGNTIYF
TGTGCCTGTTGGAAGACGGTCCGCTCTGGAAACACCATATATTTT
>TRBV4-2|TRBJ2-2|once|TRBD1
CASSQEGTGDSGELFF
TGTGCCAGCAGCCAAGAAGGGACAGGGGATTCCGGGGAGCTGTTTTTT
>TRBV5-6|TRBJ1-2|.|.
CASSLVSGQTGGYTF
TGTGCCAGCAGCTTGGTCTCGGGACAAACGGGCGGCTACACCTTC
>TRBV5-5|TRBJ1-1|.|.
CASRGDPAGPEAFF
TGTGCCAGCCGAGGGGACCCCGCCGGACCTGAAGCTTTCTTT
>TRBV6-1|TRBJ2-7|few|TRBD1
CASSRQGLYEQYF
TGTGCCAGCAGTCGACAGGGCCTCTACGAGCAGTACTTC
>TRBV29-1|TRBJ1-4|.|TRBD1
CSLGQGEGEKLFF
TGCAGCCTGGGACAGGGAGAGGGGGAAAAACTGTTTTTT
>TRBV28|TRBJ2-2|.|.
CASSLSAGELFF
TGTGCCAGCAGTTTATCCGCCGGGGAGCTGTTTTTT
>TRBV14|TRBJ2-1|.|.
CASSLDLGNEQFF
TGTGCCAGCAGCCTAGATTTAGGGAATGAGCAGTTCTTC
>TRBV2|TRBJ2-1|.|TRBD1
CASRWDRGNYEQFF
TGTGCCAGCAGATGGGACAGGGGTAACTATGAGCAGTTCTTC
>TRBV9|TRBJ2-2|.|TRBD2
CASSVGGTSGKPTGELFF
TGTGCCAGCAGCGTAGGTGGGACTAGCGGGAAACCCACCGGGGAGCTGTTTTTT
>TRBV18|TRBJ2-4|once|TRBD1
CASSRGQGADIQYF
TGTGCCAGCTCACGGGGACAGGGGGCGGACATTCAGTACTTC
>TRBV15|TRBJ2-1|.|.
CATSDRRRVIYNEQFF
TGTGCCACCAGCGACCGAAGGCGGGTCATCTACAATGAGCAGTTCTTC
>TRBV19|TRBJ2-5|.|.
CASSIMQGGETQYF
TGTGCCAGTAGTATAATGCAGGGGGGAGAGACCCAGTACTTC
>TRBV2|TRBJ1-1|.|TRBD1
CASSELGQGNTEAFF
TGTGCCAGCAGTGAACTGGGACAGGGGAACACTGAAGCTTTCTTT
>TRBV2|TRBJ2-4|.|.
CASSEVDTLVKNIQYF
TGTGCCAGCAGTGAAGTGGATACATTAGTCAAAAACATTCAGTACTTC
>TRBV7-9|TRBJ2-7|once|TRBD2
CASTTGVGTTYEQYF
TGTGCCAGCACCACAGGAGTCGGGACTACATACGAGCAGTACTTC
>TRBV6-6|TRBJ1-3|.|.
CASSYTQNTIYF
TGTGCCAGCAGCTATACCCAAAACACCATATATTTT
>TRBV19|TRBJ2-3|.|.
CASTGTLTDTQYF
TGTGCCAGTACCGGGACCCTCACAGATACGCAGTATTTT
>TRBV14|TRBJ2-3|.|.
CASSQGAGTQYF
TGTGCCAGCAGCCAAGGCGCAGGTACGCAGTATTTT
>TRBV13|TRBJ2-2|.|.
CASSLYSRKNTGELFF
TGTGCCAGCAGCTTATACTCGCGAAAGAACACCGGGGAGCTGTTTTTT
>TRBV5-6|TRBJ2-2|.|TRBD1
CASSLQGGTGELFF
TGTGCCAGCAGCTTACAGGGGGGCACCGGGGAGCTGTTTTTT
>TRBV4-1|TRBJ1-5|.|TRBD1
CASSLETGGNQPQHF
TGCGCCAGCAGCCTAGAGACAGGGGGCAATCAGCCCCAGCATTTT
>TRBV6-1|TRBJ1-1|.|.
CASTLSRGNTEAFF
TGTGCCAGCACCCTTTCCAGGGGGAACACTGAAGCTTTCTTT
>TRBV28|TRBJ2-3|few|TRBD2
CASTSGTSDADTQYF
TGTGCCAGCACTTCCGGGACTAGCGACGCAGATACGCAGTATTTT
>TRBV11-1|TRBJ1-1|.|.
CASSLQRVGNTEAFF
TGTGCCAGCAGCTTACAAAGGGTTGGGAACACTGAAGCTTTCTTT
>TRBV5-1|TRBJ1-1|.|TRBD1
CASRPTGDTEAFF
TGCGCCAGCAGGCCAACAGGGGACACTGAAGCTTTCTTT
>TRBV14|TRBJ1-2|.|.
CASSHGHGIYGYTF
TGTGCCAGCAGCCATGGGCACGGGATCTATGGCTACACCTTC
>TRBV6-1|TRBJ2-3|.|.
CASSVGADTQYF
TGTGCCAGCAGTGTAGGAGCGGATACGCAGTATTTT
>TRBV27|TRBJ2-3|.|.
CASSFLRGLTDTQYF
TGTGCCAGCAGTTTCTTGCGGGGCCTCACAGATACGCAGTATTTT
>TRBV14|TRBJ1-1|.|.
CASSPLLKGNTEAFF
TGTGCCAGCAGCCCCCTTTTAAAGGGTAACACTGAAGCTTTCTTT
>TRBV10-2|TRBJ2-1|.|TRBD2
CASRVAGGPYNEQFF
TGCGCCAGCAGAGTAGCGGGAGGTCCCTACAATGAGCAGTTCTTC
>TRBV18|TRBJ2-7|.|.
CASSPGVDDEQYF
TGTGCCAGCTCACCAGGGGTGGATGACGAGCAGTACTTC
>TRBV27|TRBJ2-1|.|.
CASSLIASQYNANNEQFF
TGTGCCAGCAGCCTTATAGCGTCGCAGTACAACGCGAACAATGAGCAGTTCTTC
>TRBV20-1|TRBJ2-1|.|.
CSAPINEQFF
TGCAGTGCCCCCATAAATGAGCAGTTCTTC
>TRBV7-3|TRBJ2-7|.|.
CASSLPKSGPGDEQYF
TGTGCCAGCAGCTTACCTAAATCGGGACCCGGGGACGAGCAGTACTTC
>TRBV6-6|TRBJ2-7|.|.
CASSYSTGQNEQYF
TGTGCCAGCAGTTACTCGACTGGGCAAAACGAGCAGTACTTC
>TRBV11-3|TRBJ2-2|few|.
CASSLISKGGELFF
TGTGCCAGCAGCTTAATCTCCAAGGGAGGGGAGCTGTTTTTT
>TRBV5-4|TRBJ2-3|.|TRBD2
CASSLLLAGGSTDTQYF
TGTGCCAGCAGCCTTTTACTAGCGGGAGGGAGCACAGATACGCAGTATTTT
>TRBV4-1|TRBJ1-2|few|.
CASSQDLARNYGYTF
TGCGCCAGCAGCCAAGATCTCGCCAGGAACTATGGCTACACCTTC
>TRBV19|TRBJ2-1|.|TRBD2
CASSIAGGIGNEQFF
TGTGCCAGTAGTATAGCGGGGGGGATTGGCAATGAGCAGTTCTTC
>TRBV28|TRBJ1-5|.|.
CASSRPRILGGNQPQHF
TGTGCCAGCAGTCGACCTCGAATTCTAGGGGGCAATCAGCCCCAGCATTTT
>TRBV5-1|TRBJ1-1|.|.
CASSLGDRGTEAFF
TGCGCCAGCAGCTTGGGCGACAGAGGCACTGAAGCTTTCTTT
>TRBV2|TRBJ2-1|many|.
CASRVLLYDEQFF
TGTGCCAGCAGGGTCCTTTTGTACGATGAGCAGTTCTTC
>TRBV28|TRBJ2-5|.|.
CASSSSGKETQYF
TGTGCCAGCAGTTCCTCCGGGAAAGAGACCCAGTACTTC